This T cell receptor (beta chain) appears in the sequencing data of a study of Ad26.COV2.S vaccination and SARS-CoV-2 variants. The wider study: This donor came from the COV1001 trial of Ad26.COV2.S. Whole-study findings and limits: Spike-specific TCR breadth was greater after Ad26.COV2.S than placebo. After vaccination, substantial breadth of spike-specific CD8+ and CD4+ responses was reported.

Indicated treatment: around 19 received Ad26.COV2.S at low or high dose, single or two shots; five or six received placebo; per-sample allocation not given. Vaccine and placebo recipients were sampled on day 63 after the first injection. The vaccine delivered Wuhan-strain SARS-CoV-2 spike through an Ad26 vector. Libraries were prepared by immunoSEQ multiplex PCR; TCRdb keeps only in-frame clonotypes and omits some of them. The data show fewer than 500,000 clones, with 75% to 95% seen just once and 9.5% to 15% held by the top ten. Remarks on this clone: Its antigen is not identified.

This receptor was taken from a person between 18 and 59 years old who received the Ad26.COV2.S COVID-19 vaccine or a placebo. Sequenced material: peripheral blood, taken in a trial of Ad26.COV2.S vaccine versus placebo.

The CDR3 sequence: CASSLVGSSNYGYTF. Here the CDR3 DNA reads TGTGCCAGCAGCTTAGTCGGCAGTTCGAACTATGGCTACACCTTC. The V and J genes are TRBV7-9 and TRBJ1-2; D is unresolved. Germline V gene sequence: CDR1 SEHNR, CDR2 FQNEAQ (reference sequence). The CDR3 spans 15 residues. V was shortened by 1 base and J by 2 bases, with 11 bases between the two germline ends.